These T cell receptor beta chains were read from a single sample in a study of blood T cell repertoires in COVID-19. Clones were read by immunoSEQ multiplex PCR, and TCRdb kept only the in-frame ones, dropping some. The top ten hold roughly 5.9% of the sample, which has more than 70,000 clones, roughly 88% seen once. Material for sequencing was peripheral blood. The origin of the receptors is a man aged 45-65 years with active COVID-19. Each CDR3 is given with its conserved first and last residue. The D gene is left open where the match is weak. A clone size is listed for some rows: how often the clone was seen (once, few, many), or a class if it is expanded.

v_call	clone_size	d_call	j_call	cdr3_nt	cdr3_aa
TRBV4-1	-	-	TRBJ1-6	TGCGCCAGCAGGGGACTAGGTTCACCCCTCCACTTT	CASRGLGSPLHF
TRBV27	-	TRBD2	TRBJ2-1	TGTGCCAGCAGCATACTAGCGGGGTACAATGAGCAGTTCTTC	CASSILAGYNEQFF
TRBV19	-	TRBD1	TRBJ1-2	TGTGCCAGTAGTATTGGACAGGTCCCCAACTATGGCTACACCTTC	CASSIGQVPNYGYTF
TRBV29-1	-	TRBD1	TRBJ1-1	TGCAGCGTTACCGGGACAGGGAGTACATTTTCCACTGAAGCTTTCTTT	CSVTGTGSTFSTEAFF
TRBV18	-	-	TRBJ2-3	TGTGCCAGCTCACCTAGAAGACTTAGCACAGATACGCAGTATTTT	CASSPRRLSTDTQYF
TRBV3-1/TRBV3-2	-	TRBD1	TRBJ1-4	TGTGCCAGCAGCCTCCCGGGACAGGGGGTTGAAAAACTGTTTTTT	CASSLPGQGVEKLFF
TRBV27	-	-	TRBJ2-7	TGTGCCAGCAGCCTCTCCAGGGGCCCCTACGAGCAGTACTTC	CASSLSRGPYEQYF
TRBV30	-	-	TRBJ1-6	TGTGCCTGGAAAATAGCAGGGTATAGGTCCTATAATTCACCCCTCCACTTT	CAWKIAGYRSYNSPLHF
TRBV5-6	-	TRBD1	TRBJ1-5	TGTGCCAGCAGCTTGCTTGGGGACAGCCAGAATCAGCCCCAGCATTTT	CASSLLGDSQNQPQHF
TRBV7-8	-	TRBD1	TRBJ1-2	TGTGCCAGCAGCTTCATACAGGGGGCTAACTATGGCTACACCTTC	CASSFIQGANYGYTF
TRBV14	-	-	TRBJ1-6	TGTGCCAGCAGCCAAGAGGCCAGGAGGAGATCACCCCTCCACTTT	CASSQEARRRSPLHF
TRBV19	-	-	TRBJ1-3	TGTGCCAGTAGTGGGCAACAGGGCTCTGGAAACACCATATATTTT	CASSGQQGSGNTIYF
TRBV5-8	-	TRBD2	TRBJ2-3	TGTGCCAGCAGCTGGGAGGGACCGTCCACAGATACGCAGTATTTT	CASSWEGPSTDTQYF
TRBV9	-	TRBD1	TRBJ1-2	TGTGCCAGCAGCGGAGACAGGGGGCGTCTGCATGGCTACACCTTC	CASSGDRGRLHGYTF
TRBV29-1	-	TRBD1	TRBJ2-5	TGCAGCGTTGAAGTGGCGACAGGGGGCCTTTTTGGTGGGACCCAGTACTTC	CSVEVATGGLFGGTQYF
TRBV6-2/TRBV6-3	-	TRBD2	TRBJ2-1	TGTGCCAGCAGTTACGGAGGGACTAGCGGGGAAAGCAATGAGCAGTTCTTC	CASSYGGTSGESNEQFF
TRBV4-2	-	TRBD1	TRBJ2-5	TGTGCCAGCAGCCAAGTAGGGACAGGTGGCAGAGAGACCCAGTACTTC	CASSQVGTGGRETQYF
TRBV6-4	-	TRBD2	TRBJ2-1	TGTGCCAGCAGTGACGGCGGGGGGGCCAATGAGCAGTTCTTC	CASSDGGGANEQFF
TRBV2	-	TRBD1	TRBJ1-1	TGTGCCAGCAACCTACAGGGGGCAGGGTCTGCAGCTTTCTTT	CASNLQGAGSAAFF
TRBV5-1	-	-	TRBJ2-2	TGCGCCAGCAGCCTGGCCTATCAGGGCACCGGGGAGCTGTTTTTT	CASSLAYQGTGELFF
TRBV6-4	-	TRBD1	TRBJ1-1	TGTGCCAGCAGCCCTGGGACAGGGGGCACTGAAGCTTTCTTT	CASSPGTGGTEAFF
TRBV9	-	TRBD1	TRBJ2-7	TGTGCCAGCAGCATAGGACAGGCGTCCTACGAGCAGTACTTC	CASSIGQASYEQYF
TRBV7-9	-	-	TRBJ2-1	TGTGCCAGCATCCAGGGTAAAGGGAACAATGAGCAGTTCTTC	CASIQGKGNNEQFF
TRBV9	once	-	TRBJ1-1	TGTGCCAGCAGCGTAGCTCTTTACCAGCGTGAAGCTTTCTTT	CASSVALYQREAFF
TRBV6-1	-	-	TRBJ2-2	TGTGCCAGCAGTGAATTTAGTACAGGCGGCACCGGGGAGCTGTTTTTT	CASSEFSTGGTGELFF
TRBV18	-	TRBD2	TRBJ2-7	TGTGCCAGCTCACCGGCGGGGGACGGCGACTACGAGCAGTACTTC	CASSPAGDGDYEQYF
TRBV11-2	-	TRBD1	TRBJ2-4	TGTGCCAGCAGCCTTGGTGGACAGGGGTTGACCAAAAACATTCAGTACTTC	CASSLGGQGLTKNIQYF
TRBV7-3	-	TRBD2	TRBJ2-5	TGTGCCAGCAGCCAAGGGCTAGCGGGGCCCCAAGAGACCCAGTACTTC	CASSQGLAGPQETQYF
TRBV27	-	-	TRBJ2-2	TGTGCCAGCAGTTTTCGGGCGGGATTCACCGGGGAGCTGTTTTTT	CASSFRAGFTGELFF
TRBV7-9	-	-	TRBJ2-1	TGTGCCAGCACCATTACCGGGGTGTACAATGAGCAGTTCTTC	CASTITGVYNEQFF
TRBV6-4	-	-	TRBJ2-1	TGTGCCAGCAGTGATTCGGTAGGAGCTGAGGGTAACAATGAGCAGTTCTTC	CASSDSVGAEGNNEQFF
TRBV4-2	few	TRBD1	TRBJ1-5	TGTGCCAGCAGCCAAGGACAGGGGCAGCCCCAGCATTTT	CASSQGQGQPQHF
TRBV5-6	-	-	TRBJ1-5	TGTGCCAGCAGCTTCGGGACCGACAGGTCCAATCAGCCCCAGCATTTT	CASSFGTDRSNQPQHF
TRBV18	-	TRBD2	TRBJ2-2	TGTGCCAGCTCAGTGACTAGCGGGGAGACCGGGGAGCTGTTTTTT	CASSVTSGETGELFF
TRBV10-3	-	TRBD2	TRBJ2-2	TGTGCCATCAGTGCCGGGACTAGCGGTAACACCGGGGAGCTGTTTTTT	CAISAGTSGNTGELFF
TRBV19	once	-	TRBJ2-1	TGTGCCAGTAGCCCTACGGGGAGAGGGCAGTTCTTC	CASSPTGRGQFF
TRBV28	-	-	TRBJ2-5	TGTGCCAGCAGTTTAATCCCAGATAAAGAGACCCAGTACTTC	CASSLIPDKETQYF
TRBV10-3	-	-	TRBJ2-7	TGTGCCATCAGTGAGCCGGGTTACTACGAGCAGTACTTC	CAISEPGYYEQYF
TRBV9	-	TRBD2	TRBJ2-2	TGTGCCAGCAGCGGTTCTAGCGGGGGCACCGGGGAGCTGTTTTTT	CASSGSSGGTGELFF